What follows describes a single T cell receptor beta chain. Its cognate antigen is unknown. V gave up 3 bases and J gave up 1 base, with 6 bases separating them. Germline V gives CDR1 SNHLY, CDR2 FYNNEI. This CDR3 comprises 13 residues. Positive CCR7 selection of CD45RO-negative cells yielded the naive CD8 cells, and terminally differentiated effector memory CD45RA+ cells were excluded. The donors, all of them Caucasian adults, lived in Nashville, Tennessee. This entry belongs to a study of shared clonotypes between healthy human individuals. Notes on the study in general: Clonotypes not shared had lower generation probabilities than those common to all four donors. In four donors, roughly 5.2% of naive CD4 clonotypes appeared in common.

On sorted subsets, replicate PCRs used roughly 220 ng DNA, or tens of thousands of T cell genomes. The assay was immunoSEQ multiplex PCR, and TCRdb's table has in-frame clones only and misses some. Of approximately 2,000,000 clones detected, around 93% appear once; the ten largest clones hold 1.5% to 2%. Material: naive CD8+ T cells from PBMCs. The chain uses TRBV2 and TRBJ2-5; D unresolved. The source is a man aged 18 to 29 in good health. Some clones in this sample may be carry-over from other donors' samples. The CDR3 DNA follows: TGTGCCAGCAGTGATGTCAGCCAAGAGACCCAGTACTTC. It translates to CASSDVSQETQYF.